Given below is one T cell receptor (beta chain) in context. The sample is drawn from a study of T cell responses to AZD1222 COVID-19 vaccine. The CDR3 length is 15 residues. The germline V gene has CDR1 SGDLS and CDR2 YYNGEE. V lost 4 bases and J lost 0, with 11 bases in between. Measured with immunoSEQ multiplex PCR; TCRdb has only the in-frame clones, and not every one. Among under 200,000 clones listed, over 80% were seen once. The rearrangement joins TRBV9 to TRBJ2-1, with a tentative D call TRBD2 (6 bases). This TCR derives from an adult in good health. The source was peripheral blood, collected on day 0 of AZD1222 vaccination. CDR3 residues: CASSTIAVSYNEQFF. Here the CDR3 DNA reads TGTGCCAGCAGCACCATAGCGGTCTCCTACAATGAGCAGTTCTTC. Variable domain in full (rest from reference TRBV9 and TRBJ2-1): DSGVTQTPKHLITATGQRVTLRCSPRSGDLSVYWYQQSLDQGLQFLIQYYNGEERAKGNILERFSAQQFPDLHSELNLSSLELGDSALYFCASSTIAVSYNEQFFGPGTRLTVL.